Following are 6 T cell receptor beta chains from one sample sequenced in a study of cytomegalovirus exposure and HLA in healthy donors. 60 Vbeta and 13 Jbeta primers were used in PCR. Measured with immunoSEQ multiplex PCR; TCRdb has only the in-frame clones, and not every one. The sample has some 120,000 clones, more than 60% seen once. Sequenced: PBMCs. The receptors here all came from a woman in her thirties or forties in good health and CMV-seropositive.

On this clone itself: Sequence at one end of the junction differs from germline and may be a read error. CDR3 loop: CASSVHRGTEAFF. CDR3 nucleotides: TGTGCTAGCAGCGTACACAGGGGGACTGAAGCTTTCTTT. The chain has TRBV7-7 and TRBJ1-1, with 8 positions matching TRBD1. The CDR3 spans 13 residues. Germline V CDR1 and CDR2: SSHAT, FNYEAQ (reference sequence).

CDR3 loop: CASSRGVLGTEAFF. The DNA for the CDR3 is TGTGCCAGTAGTCGGGGGGTATTGGGCACTGAAGCTTTCTTT. This chain links TRBV19 with TRBJ1-1, with D possibly being TRBD1 (5 bases). Germline V lookup: CDR1 LNHDA, CDR2 SQIVND (reference sequence). The V gene lost 5 bases and the J gene lost 4 bases, with 14 bases spanning the gap. This CDR3 is 14 amino acids long.

In this sample, this clone turned up a few times. This sample also contains other DNA sequences that code for the same CDR3. This chain uses TRBV5-6 with TRBJ2-5; 7 positions match TRBD1. Germline V gene sequence: CDR1 SGHDT, CDR2 YYEEEE. The CDR3 sequence is 12 residues long. The junction had 2 bases not matched to a gene; V was cut back by 4 bases and J by 5 bases. CDR3 region: CASSLRGETQYF. The CDR3 nucleotides read TGTGCCAGCAGCCTCAGGGGGGAGACCCAGTACTTC.

Only one count was recorded for this clone. The chain links TRBV19 to TRBJ1-2; 12 bases are a match to TRBD1. V lost 7 bases and J lost 0; bases outside the gene matches: 9. The CDR3 consists of 17 residues. Per the germline V gene, CDR1 is LNHDA and CDR2 is SQIVND (reference sequence). Here the CDR3 DNA reads TGTGCCAGTATGCCGCCGGGACAGGGGGCTTCTAACTATGGCTACACCTTC. It translates to CASMPPGQGASNYGYTF.

This chain joins TRBV15 and TRBJ1-5; D gene ambiguous. Trimming took off 1 base at V and 3 bases at J, with 10 bases between the two ends. The CDR3 runs to 15 residues. CDR1 is LNHNV, CDR2 YYDKDF, per germline (reference sequence). CDR3 region: CATSRGREINQPQHF. As DNA, the CDR3 is TGTGCCACCAGCAGAGGTCGAGAGATCAATCAGCCCCAGCATTTT.

V gene TRBV5-1 combines with J gene TRBJ2-1, with 12 bases fitting TRBD2. Losses at the gene ends were 4 bases for V and 7 bases for J; bases not matched to a gene: 6. The CDR3 has 15 amino acids. Germline-derived CDR1 and CDR2 are SGHRS and YFSETQ. This CDR3 reads CASSGASGRGNEQFF. Written as DNA, the CDR3 is TGCGCCAGCAGCGGTGCTAGCGGGAGGGGGAATGAGCAGTTCTTC.